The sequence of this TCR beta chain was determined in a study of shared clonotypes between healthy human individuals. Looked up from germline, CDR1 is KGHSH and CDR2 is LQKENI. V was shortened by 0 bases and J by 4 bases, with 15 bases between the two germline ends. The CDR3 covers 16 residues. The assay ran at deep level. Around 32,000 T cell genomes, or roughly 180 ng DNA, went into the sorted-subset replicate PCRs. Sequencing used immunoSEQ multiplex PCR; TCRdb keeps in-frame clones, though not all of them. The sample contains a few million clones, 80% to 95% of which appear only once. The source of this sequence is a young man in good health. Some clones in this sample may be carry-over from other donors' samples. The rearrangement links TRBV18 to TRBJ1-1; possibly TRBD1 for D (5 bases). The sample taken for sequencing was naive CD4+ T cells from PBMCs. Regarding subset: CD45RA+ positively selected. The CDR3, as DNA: TGTGCCAGCTCACCACCCAGCTCGGGGGTAGTCACTGAAGCTTTCTTT. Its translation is CASSPPSSGVVTEAFF.